The next 17 T cell receptor beta chains were all read from a single sample in a study of T-cell reconstitution after alpha-beta-depleted transplantation in children. Preparation of the TCRbeta library involved a method that used unique molecular identifiers. TCRdb re-analysed the PCR reads in MiXCR, keeping a single row per CDR3 protein. Of 250,000 to 350,000 distinct CDR3 sequences listed, 9.9% were seen once; the top ten hold around a tenth. The source material was PBMCs from the stem cell graft donor, sampled from the stem cell graft. The receptors shown here come from a human donor who donated a stem cell graft to a child with SCID.

The rearrangement links TRBV12-3 or TRBV12-4 to TRBJ2-4; possible D gene TRBD1, 6 bases. This CDR3 comprises 15 residues. Trimming took 6 bases from V and 8 from J, leaving 20 bases between them. This CDR3 is CASRASDSGPYIQYF. In DNA, the CDR3 is TGTGCCAGCAGGGCCTCGGACAGTGGGCCGTACATTCAGTACTTC.

This clonotype has only a few counts. This sequence joins TRBV29-1 and TRBJ2-7; 7 nucleotides line up with TRBD1. Germline CDR1 SQVTM, CDR2 ANQGSEA. With 5 bases clipped from V and 3 bases from J, the junction kept 7 bases outside the gene matches. This CDR3 comprises 13 residues. CDR3: CSVSTGDGYEQYF. In nucleotides, the CDR3 is TGCAGCGTTTCTACAGGGGACGGCTACGAGCAGTACTTC.

This clonotype was recorded at least ten times. The chain has TRBV7-2 and TRBJ1-1; tentative D call: TRBD1 (6 bases). The germline V and J ends were trimmed by 4 bases and 0 bases, with 21 bases remaining between them. The germline V gene has CDR1 SGHTA and CDR2 FQGNSA. This CDR3 spans 18 amino acids. This CDR3 reads CASSYLRGGGPLNTEAFF. The CDR3 bases are TGTGCCAGCAGCTATTTAAGGGGGGGCGGGCCACTGAACACTGAAGCTTTCTTT. Supplemented by reference TRBV7-2 and TRBJ1-1, the full variable domain reads GAGVSQSPSNKVTEKGKDVELRCDPISGHTALYWYRQSLGQGLEFLIYFQGNSAPDKSGLPSDRFSAERTGGSVSTLTIQRTQQEDSAVYLCASSYLRGGGPLNTEAFFGQGTRLTVV.

The chain recombines TRBV4-1 with TRBJ2-3; TRBD1 matches at 8 bases. This CDR3 is 16 amino acids long. CDR1 MGHRA and CDR2 YSYEKL come from the germline V gene. The ends lost 2 bases at V and 3 bases at J; junction bases unmatched: 7. In nucleotides, the CDR3 is TGCGCCAGCAGCCAAACACAGGGGGAGGATACAGATACGCAGTATTTT. Its translation: CASSQTQGEDTDTQYF.

This clonotype was seen a few times. The CDR3, as DNA: TGTGCCAGCAGGGTGTTCCGGAACACTGAAGCTTTCTTT. This translates into CASRVFRNTEAFF. The chain combines TRBV2 with TRBJ1-1, with D unresolved. The CDR3 totals 13 residues. V lost 6 bases to trimming and J lost 1 base, with 9 bases between them. Looked up from germline, CDR1 is SNHLY and CDR2 is FYNNEI. The whole variable domain, remainder taken from reference TRBV2 and TRBJ1-1, is EPEVTQTPSHQVTQMGQEVILRCVPISNHLYFYWYRQILGQKVEFLVSFYNNEISEKSEIFDDQFSVERPDGSNFTLKIRSTKLEDSAMYFCASRVFRNTEAFFGQGTRLTVV.

The rearrangement links TRBV14 to TRBJ1-1; no reliable D call. Per germline, CDR1 SGHDN and CDR2 FVKESK. The CDR3 runs to 15 residues. The ends were cut back, 5 bases at V and 1 base at J, with 14 bases in the middle. This CDR3 reads CASSFRVAGNTEAFF. The CDR3 DNA is TGTGCCAGCAGCTTCCGCGTGGCTGGGAACACTGAAGCTTTCTTT.

The chain uses TRBV3-1 and TRBJ2-3, with D tentatively TRBD1 (5 bases). V was shortened by 10 bases and J by 7 bases, with 24 bases between the two germline ends. The CDR3 is 15 amino acids. CDR1 is LGHDT, CDR2 YNNKEL, per germline (reference sequence). CDR3: CATCKQGPWTHTQYF. The DNA of the CDR3 is TGTGCCACCTGCAAGCAGGGCCCTTGGACACATACGCAGTATTTT.

This clonotype was detected ten times or more. The chain has TRBV2 and TRBJ2-5; D possibly corresponds to TRBD2 (5 bases). CDR1 is SNHLY, CDR2 FYNNEI, per germline. V lost 7 bases and J 0 bases, leaving 6 bases between the germline ends. This CDR3 contains 12 residues. The CDR3 nucleotides are TGTGCCAGCAAGCGGTACCAAGAGACCCAGTACTTC. This gives the protein CASKRYQETQYF.

This clonotype was counted between two and nine times. The V and J genes are TRBV12-3 or TRBV12-4 and TRBJ2-2; the match to TRBD1 covers 10 bases. This CDR3 comprises 15 residues. The junction had 4 bases not matched to a gene; V was cut back by 3 bases and J by 6 bases. The CDR3 bases are TGTGCCAGCAGTTTCTGGGACAGGGGACCCGGGGAGCTGTTTTTT. Translated: CASSFWDRGPGELFF.

This clonotype showed up just a few times. The rearrangement joins TRBV5-1 to TRBJ2-6; 10 bases match TRBD1. The V gene's germline CDR1 is SGHRS and CDR2 YFSETQ. The CDR3 loop spans 17 amino acids. With 4 bases clipped from V and 2 bases from J, the junction kept 6 bases outside the gene matches. CDR3 region: CASSPWTGGAGANVLTF. The CDR3, as DNA: TGCGCCAGCAGCCCATGGACAGGGGGAGCTGGGGCCAACGTCCTGACTTTC. The full variable domain, completed using reference TRBV5-1 and TRBJ2-6, is KAGVTQTPRYLIKTRGQQVTLSCSPISGHRSVSWYQQTPGQGLQFLFEYFSETQRNKGNFPGRFSGRQFSNSRSEMNVSTLELGDSALYLCASSPWTGGAGANVLTFGAGSRLTVL.

V usage is TRBV20-1 and J usage is TRBJ2-3; D might be TRBD2 (5 bases). Trimming stripped 5 bases from V and 5 bases from J, with 17 bases between. This CDR3 is built from 14 residues. Germline lookup yields CDR1 DFQATT and CDR2 SNEGSKA (reference sequence). The CDR3 protein is CSAGGGVRVDTQYF. The CDR3 DNA follows: TGCAGTGCTGGAGGTGGGGTTCGGGTAGATACGCAGTATTTT.

This clonotype was counted only a few times. The chain links TRBV6-4 to TRBJ2-3, with 14 bases aligning to TRBD2. CDR1 and CDR2 (germline): MRHNA, SNTAGT. The J segment lost 5 bases and the V segment lost 0 bases, leaving 10 bases of the junction unmatched. This CDR3 has 19 residues. The CDR3 DNA follows: TGTGCCAGCAGTGACTCTGCGCCGATAGGGACTAGCGGGGGAGATACGCAGTATTTT. Encoded protein: CASSDSAPIGTSGGDTQYF.

The CDR3 bases are TGTGCCAGCACAGGCAGGGATGAGCAGTTCTTC. Translating gives CASTGRDEQFF. The V call is TRBV6-6, the J call TRBJ2-1; D is possibly TRBD1 (5 bases). Trimming removed 7 bases at V and 8 bases at J, with 9 bases between. The CDR3 has 11 residues. Germline values: CDR1 MNHNY, CDR2 SVGAGI (reference sequence).

This rearrangement joins TRBV10-3 to TRBJ2-2, with a weak D call TRBD2 (6 bases). V was trimmed by 3 bases and J by 4 bases, leaving 9 bases between them. This CDR3 contains 14 residues. The V gene's germline CDR1 is ENHRY and CDR2 SYGVKD. The DNA of the CDR3 is TGTGCCATCAGTGACATGGGGGGCACCGGGGAGCTGTTTTTT. Translating it yields CAISDMGGTGELFF.

This clonotype was seen a few times. This sequence joins TRBV12-5 and TRBJ1-1; tentative D call: TRBD1 (6 bases). This CDR3 has 13 amino acids. The V end lost 5 bases, the J end lost 7 bases, and 14 bases lay between the germline ends. CDR1 and CDR2 (germline): LGHNT, FRNRAP. CDR3 sequence (DNA): TGTGCTAGTGGTGTCTCAAGAGGGGGTGAAGCTTTCTTT. Amino acid sequence: CASGVSRGGEAFF.

The chain employs TRBV7-3 and TRBJ2-1; D is unclear. CDR1 is SGHTA and CDR2 is FQGTGA in the germline V gene. Trimming shortened V by 1 base and J by 8 bases, and 21 bases separated the two germline ends. The CDR3 has 17 amino acids. CDR3 DNA sequence: TGTGCCAGCAGCTTAATGGGTTTGCGGAGCCGTGCGGATGAGCAGTTCTTC. It is translated as CASSLMGLRSRADEQFF. The variable domain in full, completed from reference TRBV7-3 and TRBJ2-1, reads GAGVSQTPSNKVTEKGKYVELRCDPISGHTALYWYRQSLGQGPEFLIYFQGTGAADDSGLPNDRFFAVRPEGSVSTLKIQRTERGDSAVYLCASSLMGLRSRADEQFFGPGTRLTVL.

The table lists this clonotype with a few counts. The chain carries TRBV7-9 and TRBJ1-4, with 9 bases identical to TRBD1. Trimming removed 4 bases from V and 8 bases from J; junction bases left unmatched: 14. Germline loops: CDR1 SEHNR, CDR2 FQNEAQ (reference sequence). The CDR3 has 17 residues. Written as DNA, the CDR3 is TGTGCCAGCAGCTGGACCGAGTTCGCCGGGACAGGGGAAAAACTGTTTTTT. Its translation: CASSWTEFAGTGEKLFF.